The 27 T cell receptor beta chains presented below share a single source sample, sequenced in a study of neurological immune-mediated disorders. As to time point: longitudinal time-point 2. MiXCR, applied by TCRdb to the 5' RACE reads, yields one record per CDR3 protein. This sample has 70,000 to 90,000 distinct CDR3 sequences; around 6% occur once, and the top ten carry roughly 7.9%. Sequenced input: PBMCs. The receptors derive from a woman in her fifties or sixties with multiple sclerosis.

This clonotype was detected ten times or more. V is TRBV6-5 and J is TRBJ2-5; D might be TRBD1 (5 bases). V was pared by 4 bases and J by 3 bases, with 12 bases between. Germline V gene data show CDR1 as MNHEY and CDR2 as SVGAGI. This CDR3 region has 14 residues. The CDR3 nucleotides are TGTGCCAGCAGTTCCCCCCGGACAAAAGAGACCCAGTACTTC. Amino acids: CASSSPRTKETQYF.

The CDR3 loop is CSARDRGSEPEAFF. The CDR3, as DNA: TGCAGTGCTAGAGATAGGGGCAGTGAACCTGAAGCTTTCTTT. The J gene is TRBJ1-1, the V gene TRBV20-1; D perhaps matches TRBD1 (5 bases). The V end lost 0 bases, the J end lost 6 bases, and 14 bases lay between the germline ends. The germline CDR1 and CDR2 sequences are DFQATT and SNEGSKA (reference sequence). The CDR3 sequence is 14 residues long.

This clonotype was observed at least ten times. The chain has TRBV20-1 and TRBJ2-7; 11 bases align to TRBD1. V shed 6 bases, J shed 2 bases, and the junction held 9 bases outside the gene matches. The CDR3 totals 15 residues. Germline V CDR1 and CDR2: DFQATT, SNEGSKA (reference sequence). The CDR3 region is CSAAEGTGGAYEQYF. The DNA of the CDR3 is TGCAGTGCCGCCGAAGGGACAGGGGGAGCCTACGAGCAGTACTTC.

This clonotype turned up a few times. The chain's CDR3 is CSVPSRQGTSTGELFF. In DNA form, the CDR3 reads TGCAGTGTCCCCTCGAGACAGGGGACCTCCACCGGGGAGCTGTTTTTT. V gene TRBV20-1 combines with J gene TRBJ2-2; 8 nucleotides align to TRBD1. This CDR3 contains 16 residues. V was clipped by 7 bases and J by 4 bases; unmatched bases: 14. Germline CDR1 is DFQATT and CDR2 is SNEGSKA (reference sequence).

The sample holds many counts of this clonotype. The CDR3 bases are TGTGCCAGCAGTTTATCCCCCGTAGATACGCAGTATTTT. This codes for CASSLSPVDTQYF. The genes are TRBV12-3 or TRBV12-4 and TRBJ2-3; D unresolved. Trimming left V 2 bases short and J 5 bases short, with 8 bases between. CDR3 length equals 13 residues.

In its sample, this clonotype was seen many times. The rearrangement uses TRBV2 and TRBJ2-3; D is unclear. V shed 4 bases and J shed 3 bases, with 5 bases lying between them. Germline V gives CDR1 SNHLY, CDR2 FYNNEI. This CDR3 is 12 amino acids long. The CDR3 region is CASSARTDTQYF. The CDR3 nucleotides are TGTGCCAGCAGTGCTCGGACAGATACGCAGTATTTT.

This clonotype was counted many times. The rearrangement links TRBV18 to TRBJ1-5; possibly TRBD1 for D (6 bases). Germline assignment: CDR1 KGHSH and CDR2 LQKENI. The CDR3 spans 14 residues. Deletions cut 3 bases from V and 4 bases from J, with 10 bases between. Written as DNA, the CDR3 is TGTGCCAGCTCACCGCAAGGGGGGAATCAGCCCCAGCATTTT. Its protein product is CASSPQGGNQPQHF.

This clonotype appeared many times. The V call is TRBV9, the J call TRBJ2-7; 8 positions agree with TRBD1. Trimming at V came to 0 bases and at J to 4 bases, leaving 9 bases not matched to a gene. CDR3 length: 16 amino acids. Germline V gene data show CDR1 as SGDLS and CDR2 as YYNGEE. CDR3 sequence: CASSVGRTGTSYEQYF. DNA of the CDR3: TGTGCCAGCAGCGTAGGTAGGACAGGGACGTCTTACGAGCAGTACTTC.

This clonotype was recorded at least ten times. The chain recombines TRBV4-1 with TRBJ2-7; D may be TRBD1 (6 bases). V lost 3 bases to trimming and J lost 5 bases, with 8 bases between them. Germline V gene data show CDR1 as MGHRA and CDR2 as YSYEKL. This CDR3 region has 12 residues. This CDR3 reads CASSHTGNEQYF. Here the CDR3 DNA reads TGCGCCAGCAGCCACACAGGGAACGAGCAGTACTTC.

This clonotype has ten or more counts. The CDR3, as DNA: TGCGCCAGCAGCGAGGGACAGTCTGGGGCCAACGTCCTGACTTTC. Protein sequence: CASSEGQSGANVLTF. The chain recombines TRBV5-1 with TRBJ2-6; the match to TRBD1 covers 7 bases. Germline CDR1 and CDR2: SGHRS and YFSETQ. This CDR3 has 15 residues. Unmatched junction bases numbered 2, after V lost 4 bases and J lost 1 base.

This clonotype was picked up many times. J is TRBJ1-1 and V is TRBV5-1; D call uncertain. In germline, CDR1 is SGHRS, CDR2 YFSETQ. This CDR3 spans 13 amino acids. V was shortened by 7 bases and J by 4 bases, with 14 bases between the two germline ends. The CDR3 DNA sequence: TGCGCCAGCGTCCGAGAATGGGGCACTGAAGCTTTCTTT. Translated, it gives CASVREWGTEAFF.

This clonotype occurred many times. CDR3 DNA: TGCAGCGGGGGTTGGGGCACCGGGGAGCTGTTTTTT. It translates to CSGGWGTGELFF. The J gene is TRBJ2-2, the V gene TRBV29-1; no reliable D call. The CDR3 has 12 residues. V was cut by 7 bases and J by 4 bases, with 10 bases left in between. Germline CDR1 and CDR2: SQVTM and ANQGSEA.

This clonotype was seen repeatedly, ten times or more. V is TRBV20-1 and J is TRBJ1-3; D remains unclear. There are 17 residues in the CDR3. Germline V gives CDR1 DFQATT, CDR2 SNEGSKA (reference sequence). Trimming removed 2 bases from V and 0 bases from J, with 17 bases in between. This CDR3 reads CSARIQQTISSGNTIYF. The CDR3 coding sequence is TGCAGTGCTAGAATCCAACAGACGATAAGCTCTGGAAACACCATATATTTT.

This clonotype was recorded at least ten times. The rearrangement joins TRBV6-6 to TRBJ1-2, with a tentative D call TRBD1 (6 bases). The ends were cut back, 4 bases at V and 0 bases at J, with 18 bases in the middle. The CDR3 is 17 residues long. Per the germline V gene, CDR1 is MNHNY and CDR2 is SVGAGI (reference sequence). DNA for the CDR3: TGTGCCAGCAGTTCCCTTCGACAGGACGTAGCTAACTATGGCTACACCTTC. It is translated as CASSSLRQDVANYGYTF.

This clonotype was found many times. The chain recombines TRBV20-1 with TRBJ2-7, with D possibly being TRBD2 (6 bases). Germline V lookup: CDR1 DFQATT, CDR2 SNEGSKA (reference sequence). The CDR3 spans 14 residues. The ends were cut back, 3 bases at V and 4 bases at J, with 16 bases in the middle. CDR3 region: CSASAGGDGYEQYF. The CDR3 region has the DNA TGCAGTGCTAGCGCCGGCGGGGACGGTTACGAGCAGTACTTC.

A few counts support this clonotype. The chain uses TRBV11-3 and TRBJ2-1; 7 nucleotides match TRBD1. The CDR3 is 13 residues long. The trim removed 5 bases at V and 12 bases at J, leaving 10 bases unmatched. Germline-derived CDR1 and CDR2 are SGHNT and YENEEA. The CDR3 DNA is TGTGCCAGCAGCACCGACAGGGATACCGGGCAGTTCTTC. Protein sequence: CASSTDRDTGQFF.

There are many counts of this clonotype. Here the CDR3 DNA reads TGCAGCGTTGAAGACAGGGGGCGAACTCGAGAGCAGTACTTC. Amino acids: CSVEDRGRTREQYF. This chain joins TRBV29-1 and TRBJ2-7; 8 bases match TRBD1. Germline CDR1 and CDR2: SQVTM and ANQGSEA. The CDR3 length is 14 residues. V lost 0 bases, J lost 7 bases, and 8 bases stayed unmatched.

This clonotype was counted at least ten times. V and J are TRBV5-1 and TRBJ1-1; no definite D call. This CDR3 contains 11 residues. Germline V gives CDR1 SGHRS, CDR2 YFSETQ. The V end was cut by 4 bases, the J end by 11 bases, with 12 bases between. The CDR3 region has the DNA TGCGCCAGCAGCCCCGGCCCGGGGGCTTTCTTT. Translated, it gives CASSPGPGAFF.

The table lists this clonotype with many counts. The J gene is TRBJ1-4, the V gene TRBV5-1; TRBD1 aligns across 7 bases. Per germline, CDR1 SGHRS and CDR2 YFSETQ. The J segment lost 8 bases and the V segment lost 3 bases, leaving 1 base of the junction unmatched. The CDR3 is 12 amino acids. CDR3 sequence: CASSSTGEKLFF. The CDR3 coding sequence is TGCGCCAGCAGCTCGACAGGGGAAAAACTGTTTTTT.

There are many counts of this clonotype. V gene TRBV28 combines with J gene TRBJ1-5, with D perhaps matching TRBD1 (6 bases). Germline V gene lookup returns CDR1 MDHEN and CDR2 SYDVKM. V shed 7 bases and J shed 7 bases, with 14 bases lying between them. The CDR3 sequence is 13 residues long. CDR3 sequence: CASKSPGAQPQHF. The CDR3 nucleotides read TGTGCCAGCAAAAGCCCAGGGGCCCAGCCCCAGCATTTT.

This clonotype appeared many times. DNA for the CDR3: TGTGCCAGCAGCCGAGACACCAGGCGGGCCTTGAACACTGAAGCTTTCTTT. This translates into CASSRDTRRALNTEAFF. V gene TRBV3-1 combines with J gene TRBJ1-1; D remains unclear. The length of the CDR3 is 17 residues. The V end lost 4 bases, the J end lost 0 bases, and 18 bases lay between the germline ends. The germline CDR1 and CDR2 sequences are LGHDT and YNNKEL (reference sequence).

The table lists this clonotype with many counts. CDR3 loop: CASSFLGPVGDTQYF. CDR3 nucleotide sequence: TGTGCCAGCAGTTTTCTGGGGCCCGTCGGAGATACGCAGTATTTT. The rearrangement links TRBV27 to TRBJ2-3; a possible D gene is TRBD1 (5 bases). CDR3 size: 15 residues. Trimming left V 3 bases short and J 5 bases short, with 15 bases between. Germline lookup yields CDR1 MNHEY and CDR2 SMNVEV (reference sequence).

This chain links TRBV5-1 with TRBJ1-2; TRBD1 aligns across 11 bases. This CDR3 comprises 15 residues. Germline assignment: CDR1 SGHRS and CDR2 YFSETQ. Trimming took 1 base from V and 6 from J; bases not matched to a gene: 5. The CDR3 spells CASSLSGQGADGYTF. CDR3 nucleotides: TGCGCCAGCAGCTTGTCCGGACAGGGGGCGGATGGCTACACCTTC.

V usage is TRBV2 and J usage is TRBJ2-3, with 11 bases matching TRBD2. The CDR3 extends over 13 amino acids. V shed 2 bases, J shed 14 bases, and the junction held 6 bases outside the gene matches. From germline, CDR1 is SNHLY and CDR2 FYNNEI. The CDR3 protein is CASSELPGTSGYF. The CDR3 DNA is TGTGCCAGCAGTGAACTACCCGGGACTAGCGGGTATTTT.

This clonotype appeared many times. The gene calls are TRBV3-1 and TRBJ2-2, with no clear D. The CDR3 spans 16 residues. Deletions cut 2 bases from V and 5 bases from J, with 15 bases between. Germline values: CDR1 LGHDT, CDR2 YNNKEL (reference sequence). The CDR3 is CASSQSVGLGTGELFF. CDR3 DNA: TGTGCCAGCAGCCAATCCGTCGGGTTAGGAACCGGGGAGCTGTTTTTT.

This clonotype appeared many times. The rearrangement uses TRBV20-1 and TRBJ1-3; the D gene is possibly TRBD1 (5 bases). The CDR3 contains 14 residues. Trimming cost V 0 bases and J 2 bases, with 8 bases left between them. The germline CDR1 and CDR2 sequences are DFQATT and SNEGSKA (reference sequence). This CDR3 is CSARDLGPGNTIYF. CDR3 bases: TGCAGTGCTAGAGATCTGGGGCCTGGAAACACCATATATTTT.

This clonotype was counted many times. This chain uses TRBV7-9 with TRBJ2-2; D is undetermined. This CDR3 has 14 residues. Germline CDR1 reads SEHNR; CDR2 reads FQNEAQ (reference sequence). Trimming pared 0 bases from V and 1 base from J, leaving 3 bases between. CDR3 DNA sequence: TGTGCCAGCAGCTTAGCGGTGAACACCGGGGAGCTGTTTTTT. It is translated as CASSLAVNTGELFF. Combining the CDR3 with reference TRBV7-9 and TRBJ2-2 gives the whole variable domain DTGVSQNPRHKITKRGQNVTFRCDPISEHNRLYWYRQTLGQGPEFLTYFQNEAQLEKSRLLSDRFSAERPKGSFSTLEIQRTEQGDSAMYLCASSLAVNTGELFFGEGSRLTVL.